The 18 T cell receptor beta chains below all came from one sample that was sequenced in a study of cytomegalovirus exposure and HLA in healthy donors. Primers for the PCR totalled 60 Vbeta and 13 Jbeta. Method: immunoSEQ multiplex PCR; TCRdb's copy keeps in-frame clones and lacks some. The sample consists of about 65,000 clones, around 73% of them appearing once. The sequenced sample consisted of PBMCs. These receptors were taken from a girl between 10 and 17 years old in good health and CMV-seropositive.

The chain employs TRBV5-1 and TRBJ2-5; 8 bases map to TRBD2. V trimming: 0 bases; J trimming: 3 bases; junction bases outside the gene matches: 1. Germline lookup yields CDR1 SGHRS and CDR2 YFSETQ. The CDR3 is made up of 14 amino acids. The chain's CDR3 is CASSLDSGEETQYF. The CDR3 bases are TGCGCCAGCAGCTTGGATAGCGGGGAAGAGACCCAGTACTTC.

The V call is TRBV6-5, the J call TRBJ2-7; TRBD2 aligns across 9 bases. Germline CDR1 is MNHEY and CDR2 is SVGAGI. This CDR3 is built from 13 residues. Germline trimming cut 11 bases from V and 5 bases from J; bases unmatched to any gene: 10. The CDR3 protein is CACGRGAPHEQYF. CDR3 coding DNA: TGTGCCTGCGGGAGGGGGGCGCCCCACGAGCAGTACTTC.

The rearrangement joins TRBV4-2 to TRBJ2-7, with a weak D call TRBD2 (6 bases). The CDR3 has 15 residues. V lost 0 bases, J lost 4 bases, and 13 bases lay in between. CDR1 LGHNA and CDR2 YNFKEQ come from the germline V gene. CDR3 sequence reads: CASSQDRGLRYEQYF. The DNA for the CDR3 is TGTGCCAGCAGCCAAGATCGGGGACTCCGATACGAGCAGTACTTC.

The rearrangement uses TRBV19 and TRBJ1-5; D not resolved. V was pared by 1 base and J by 2 bases, with 6 bases between. Germline CDR1 is LNHDA and CDR2 is SQIVND (reference sequence). This CDR3 has 14 residues. The CDR3 sequence is CASSIGLGNQPQHF. The CDR3 DNA is TGTGCCAGTAGTATAGGGCTGGGCAATCAGCCCCAGCATTTT.

This clone was found once. V usage is TRBV6-4 and J usage is TRBJ2-7, with 8 positions matching TRBD1. V shed 6 bases, J shed 2 bases, and the junction held 9 bases outside the gene matches. Germline V gene lookup returns CDR1 MRHNA and CDR2 SNTAGT. The CDR3 extends over 15 amino acids. This CDR3 is CASRRQGAGTYEQYF. The CDR3 region has the DNA TGTGCCAGCAGGAGGCAGGGGGCGGGGACCTACGAGCAGTACTTC.

The chain carries TRBV29-1 and TRBJ1-4, with D unresolved. Germline assignment: CDR1 SQVTM and CDR2 ANQGSEA. Trimming took off 2 bases at V and 8 bases at J, with 9 bases between the two ends. There are 12 residues in the CDR3. The CDR3 protein is CSVEQGGEKLFF. As DNA, the CDR3 is TGCAGCGTTGAACAAGGCGGCGAAAAACTGTTTTTT.

There are a few counts of this clone. The J gene is TRBJ1-1, the V gene TRBV6-5, with D unclear. Germline V lookup: CDR1 MNHEY, CDR2 SVGAGI. The CDR3 loop spans 13 amino acids. V was clipped by 4 bases and J by 0 bases, with 6 bases between them. CDR3 protein: CASSFTVNTEAFF. In nucleotides, the CDR3 is TGTGCCAGCAGTTTCACTGTGAACACTGAAGCTTTCTTT.

This chain connects TRBV18 to TRBJ2-1; D not certain. Trimming cost V 3 bases and J 8 bases, with 11 bases left between them. CDR1 and CDR2 (germline): KGHSH, LQKENI. The CDR3 totals 13 residues. CDR3 sequence reads: CASSPLSNYEQFF. In DNA, the CDR3 is TGTGCCAGCTCACCTCTCTCAAACTATGAGCAGTTCTTC.

The gene calls are TRBV28 and TRBJ1-4; D is possibly TRBD1 (6 bases). Trimming removed 5 bases at V and 8 bases at J, with 15 bases between. The CDR3 consists of 14 residues. The germline V gene encodes CDR1 MDHEN and CDR2 SYDVKM. In DNA form, the CDR3 reads TGTGCCAGCAGTCCACCAGGGGAGGGGGAAAAACTGTTTTTT. Translated: CASSPPGEGEKLFF.

The sample holds one count of this clone. J is TRBJ1-2 and V is TRBV21-1; TRBD1 is taken as the D call from the table, unchecked against the DNA. TRBV21-1 is described as a pseudogene. The CDR3 extends over 15 amino acids. The CDR3 loop is CASSKGSGIRYGYTF. The CDR3 region has the DNA TGTGCCAGCAGCAAAGGTTCAGGGATTCGGTATGGCTACACCTTC.

This rearrangement joins TRBV25-1 to TRBJ2-7; D may be TRBD2 (5 bases). Germline CDR1 MGHDK, CDR2 SYGVNS. Trimming pared 7 bases from V and 6 bases from J, leaving 10 bases between. The CDR3 is 11 residues long. The chain's CDR3 is CASIFAGEQYF. DNA of the CDR3: TGTGCCAGCATATTCGCGGGCGAGCAGTACTTC.

The genes are TRBV28 and TRBJ1-5; D unresolved. V gave up 6 bases and J gave up 7 bases, with 16 bases separating them. The CDR3 sequence is 14 residues long. Germline V gene data show CDR1 as MDHEN and CDR2 as SYDVKM. The CDR3 spells CASSGPAGGQPQHF. The CDR3 DNA follows: TGTGCCAGCAGCGGACCGGCGGGTGGCCAGCCCCAGCATTTT. Filled out from reference TRBV28 and TRBJ1-5, the complete variable domain reads DVKVTQSSRYLVKRTGEKVFLECVQDMDHENMFWYRQDPGLGLRLIYFSYDVKMKEKGDIPEGYSVSREKKERFSLILESASTNQTSMYLCASSGPAGGQPQHFGDGTRLSIL.

This chain links TRBV5-1 with TRBJ2-7; D is ambiguous. The CDR3 has 13 residues. The V and J ends lost 1 base and 0 bases respectively, with 5 bases between them. The germline V gene encodes CDR1 SGHRS and CDR2 YFSETQ. The CDR3 coding sequence is TGCGCCAGCAGCTTGTATCTCTCCTACGAGCAGTACTTC. As protein: CASSLYLSYEQYF.

This chain connects TRBV15 to TRBJ2-5, with 7 positions matching TRBD2. The CDR3 loop spans 15 amino acids. Looked up from germline, CDR1 is LNHNV and CDR2 is YYDKDF (reference sequence). Unmatched junction bases numbered 6, after V lost 1 base and J lost 4 bases. The CDR3 sequence is CATSRVREPGETQYF. The CDR3 region has the DNA TGTGCCACCAGCAGAGTGCGGGAGCCCGGAGAGACCCAGTACTTC.

This clone has just a few counts. The chain joins TRBV25-1 to TRBJ2-7; TRBD1 matches at 7 bases. CDR1 is MGHDK, CDR2 SYGVNS, per germline. This CDR3 has 13 amino acids. V was clipped by 5 bases and J by 3 bases; unmatched bases: 4. The chain's CDR3 is CASSMTGSYEQYF. The CDR3 nucleotides are TGTGCCAGCAGTATGACAGGGAGCTACGAGCAGTACTTC.

The chain recombines TRBV30 with TRBJ2-2; D gene uncertain. V was pared by 2 bases and J by 3 bases, with 4 bases between. The CDR3 has 12 residues. Looked up from germline, CDR1 is GTSNPN and CDR2 is SVGIG (reference sequence). The CDR3, as DNA: TGTGCCTGGAGTCACTACACCGGGGAGCTGTTTTTT. Protein sequence: CAWSHYTGELFF.

This rearrangement joins TRBV10-3 to TRBJ2-1, with 8 bases matching TRBD2. This CDR3 has 14 amino acids. Trimming at V came to 6 bases and at J to 3 bases, leaving 4 bases not matched to a gene. Per the germline V gene, CDR1 is ENHRY and CDR2 is SYGVKD. For the CDR3, the DNA is TGTGCCATCAGCGCTAGCGGGCTCTACAATGAGCAGTTCTTC. Its translation is CAISASGLYNEQFF.

This clone was counted only a few times. The rearrangement links TRBV6-5 to TRBJ1-6, with no clear D. The germline V gene has CDR1 MNHEY and CDR2 SVGAGI. Trimming pared 8 bases from V and 8 bases from J, leaving 7 bases between. The CDR3 runs to 11 residues. The DNA for the CDR3 is TGTGCCAGCCCTCACTATTCACCCCTCCACTTT. Protein sequence: CASPHYSPLHF.